The TCR beta chain described here comes from a study of beta chain features in type 1 diabetes. Across the whole study: Summed over all samples, the examined sorted cells came to 85 million to 140 million. Study findings and constraints: Shortening that was moderate but significant affected the TCRB CDR3s of Type 1 diabetes patients in all four CD4+ subsets. PCR, the amplification step, might favor shorter templates, equally in patients and controls. Relative to healthy donors, patients appeared to have naive, central memory and Treg TCRB repertoires that were more similar. Among type 1 diabetes patients, VDJ junctions had fewer insertions and more deletions.

V was clipped by 2 bases and J by 3 bases, with 8 bases between them. This CDR3 region has 13 residues. Germline CDR1 is SGHAT and CDR2 is FQNNGV. Only a few counts were recorded for this clone. Its antigen remains unknown. Reverse transcribing all isolated RNA meant expressed TCRB transcripts were sequenced. TCRdb keeps only in-frame clones here, not all; method: immunoSEQ multiplex PCR. This repertoire shows 600,000 or so clones, roughly 12% found once; its top ten account for over 0.1%. Sequenced material: naive CD4+ T cells from blood. This clonotype originated in a young man with type 1 diabetes. The chain links TRBV11-2 to TRBJ2-7, with D unclear. CDR3 DNA sequence: TGTGCCAGCAGCTTATCCACACGCTACGAGCAGTACTTC. The encoded protein is CASSLSTRYEQYF.